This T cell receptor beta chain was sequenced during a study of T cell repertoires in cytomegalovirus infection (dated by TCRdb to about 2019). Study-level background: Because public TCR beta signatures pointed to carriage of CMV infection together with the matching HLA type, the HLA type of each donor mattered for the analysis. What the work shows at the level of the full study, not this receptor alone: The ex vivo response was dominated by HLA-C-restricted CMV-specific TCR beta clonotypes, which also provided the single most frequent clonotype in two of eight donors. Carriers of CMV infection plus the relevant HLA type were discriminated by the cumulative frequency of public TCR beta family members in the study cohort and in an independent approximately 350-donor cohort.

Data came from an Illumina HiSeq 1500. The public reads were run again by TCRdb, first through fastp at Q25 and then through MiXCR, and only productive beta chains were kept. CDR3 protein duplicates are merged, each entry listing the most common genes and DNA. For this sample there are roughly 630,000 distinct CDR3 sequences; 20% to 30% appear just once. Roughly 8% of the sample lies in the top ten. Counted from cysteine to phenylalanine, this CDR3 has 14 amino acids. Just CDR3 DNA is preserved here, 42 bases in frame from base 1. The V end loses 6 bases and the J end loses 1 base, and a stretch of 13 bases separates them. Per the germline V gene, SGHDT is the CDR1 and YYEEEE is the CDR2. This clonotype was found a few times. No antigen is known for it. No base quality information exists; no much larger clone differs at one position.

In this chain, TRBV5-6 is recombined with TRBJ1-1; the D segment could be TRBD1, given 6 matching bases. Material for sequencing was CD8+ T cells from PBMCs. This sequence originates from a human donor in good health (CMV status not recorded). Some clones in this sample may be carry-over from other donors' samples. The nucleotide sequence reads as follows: TGTGCCAGCAAGAGGGCAGGGGCGAACACTGAAGCTTTCTTT. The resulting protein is CASKRAGANTEAFF.